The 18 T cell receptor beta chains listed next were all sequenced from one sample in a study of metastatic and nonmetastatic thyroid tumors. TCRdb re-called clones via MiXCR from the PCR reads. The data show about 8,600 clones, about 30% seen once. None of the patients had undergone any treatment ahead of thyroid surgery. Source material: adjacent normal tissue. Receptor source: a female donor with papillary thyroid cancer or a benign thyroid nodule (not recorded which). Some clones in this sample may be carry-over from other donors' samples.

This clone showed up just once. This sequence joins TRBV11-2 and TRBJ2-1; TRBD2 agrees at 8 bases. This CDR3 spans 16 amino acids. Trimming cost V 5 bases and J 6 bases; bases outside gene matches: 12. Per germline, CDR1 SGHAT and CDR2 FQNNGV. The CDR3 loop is CASSPRLTSAGNEQFF. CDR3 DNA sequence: TGTGCCAGCAGCCCACGTTTGACTAGCGCCGGCAATGAGCAGTTCTTC.

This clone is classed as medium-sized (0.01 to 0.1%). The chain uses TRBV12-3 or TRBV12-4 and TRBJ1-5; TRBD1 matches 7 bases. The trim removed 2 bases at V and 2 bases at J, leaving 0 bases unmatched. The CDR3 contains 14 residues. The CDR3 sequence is CASSLTGGNQPQHF. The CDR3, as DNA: TGTGCCAGCAGTTTAACAGGGGGCAATCAGCCCCAGCATTTT.

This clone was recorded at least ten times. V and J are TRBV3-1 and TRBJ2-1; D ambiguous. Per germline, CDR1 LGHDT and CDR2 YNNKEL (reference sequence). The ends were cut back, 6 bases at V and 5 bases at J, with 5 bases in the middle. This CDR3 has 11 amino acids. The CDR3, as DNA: TGTGCCAGCAGGGATGACAATGAGCAGTTCTTC. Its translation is CASRDDNEQFF.

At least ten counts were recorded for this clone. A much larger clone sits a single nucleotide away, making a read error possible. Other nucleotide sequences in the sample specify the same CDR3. The CDR3 region is CASRYGGATNEKLFF. The CDR3 DNA is TGTGCCAGTCGGTACGGGGGCGCGACTAATGAAAAACTGTTTTTT. The V call is TRBV27, the J call TRBJ1-4; D is perhaps TRBD1 (6 bases). V lost 9 bases and J 2 bases, leaving 16 bases between the germline ends. This CDR3 spans 15 amino acids. The germline V gene has CDR1 MNHEY and CDR2 SMNVEV (reference sequence).

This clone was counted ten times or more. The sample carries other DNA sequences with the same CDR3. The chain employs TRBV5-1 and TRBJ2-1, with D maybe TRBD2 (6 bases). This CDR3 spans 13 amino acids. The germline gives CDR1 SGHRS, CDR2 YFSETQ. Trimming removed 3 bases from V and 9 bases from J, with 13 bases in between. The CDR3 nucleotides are TGCGCCAGCAGCTGGGACTCTACCCCTGAGCAGTTCTTC. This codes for CASSWDSTPEQFF.

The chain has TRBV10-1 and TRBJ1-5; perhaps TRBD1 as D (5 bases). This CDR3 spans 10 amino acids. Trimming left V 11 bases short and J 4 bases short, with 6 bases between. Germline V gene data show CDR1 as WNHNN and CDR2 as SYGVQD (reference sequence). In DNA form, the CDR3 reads TGCGCCGGACAAAATCAGCCCCAGCATTTT. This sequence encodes CAGQNQPQHF.

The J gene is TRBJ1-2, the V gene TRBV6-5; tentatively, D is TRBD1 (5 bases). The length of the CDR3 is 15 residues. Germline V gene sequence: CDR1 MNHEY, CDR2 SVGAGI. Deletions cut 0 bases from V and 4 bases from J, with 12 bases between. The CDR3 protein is CASSYSGVTGYGYTF. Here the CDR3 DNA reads TGTGCCAGCAGTTACTCGGGGGTAACTGGCTATGGCTACACCTTC.

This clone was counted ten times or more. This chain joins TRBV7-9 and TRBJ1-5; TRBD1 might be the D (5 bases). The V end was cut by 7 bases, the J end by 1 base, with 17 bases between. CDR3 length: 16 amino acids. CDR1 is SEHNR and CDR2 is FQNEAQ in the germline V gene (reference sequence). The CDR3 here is CASTFSGGGSNQPQHF. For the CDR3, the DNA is TGTGCCAGCACCTTCTCGGGGGGGGGAAGCAATCAGCCCCAGCATTTT. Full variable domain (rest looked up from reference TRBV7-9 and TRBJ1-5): DTGVSQNPRHKITKRGQNVTFRCDPISEHNRLYWYRQTLGQGPEFLTYFQNEAQLEKSRLLSDRFSAERPKGSFSTLEIQRTEQGDSAMYLCASTFSGGGSNQPQHFGDGTRLSIL.

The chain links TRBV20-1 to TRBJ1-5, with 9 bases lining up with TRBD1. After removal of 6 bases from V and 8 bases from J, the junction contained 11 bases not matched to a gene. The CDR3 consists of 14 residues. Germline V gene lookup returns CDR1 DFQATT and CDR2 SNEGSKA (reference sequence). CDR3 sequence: CSAKQGAVGKPQHF. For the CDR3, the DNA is TGCAGTGCAAAACAGGGGGCGGTTGGTAAGCCCCAGCATTTT.

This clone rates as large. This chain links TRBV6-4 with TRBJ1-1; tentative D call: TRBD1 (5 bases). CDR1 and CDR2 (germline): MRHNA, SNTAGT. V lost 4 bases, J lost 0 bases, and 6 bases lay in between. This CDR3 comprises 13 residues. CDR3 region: CASSVGVNTEAFF. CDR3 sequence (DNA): TGTGCCAGCAGTGTGGGGGTGAACACTGAAGCTTTCTTT.

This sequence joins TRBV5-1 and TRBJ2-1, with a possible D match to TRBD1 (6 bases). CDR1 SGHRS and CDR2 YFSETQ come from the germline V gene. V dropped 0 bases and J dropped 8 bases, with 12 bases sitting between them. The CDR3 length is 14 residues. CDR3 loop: CASSLGGPEDEQFF. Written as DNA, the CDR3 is TGCGCCAGCAGCTTGGGGGGGCCCGAGGATGAGCAGTTCTTC.

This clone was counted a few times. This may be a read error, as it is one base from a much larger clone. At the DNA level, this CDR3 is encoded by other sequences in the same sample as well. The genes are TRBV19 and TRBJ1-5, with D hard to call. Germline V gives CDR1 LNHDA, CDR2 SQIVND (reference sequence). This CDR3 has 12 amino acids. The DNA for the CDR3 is TGTGCCAGTAGGTGGTACAATCAGCCCCAACATTTT. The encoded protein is CASRWYNQPQHF.

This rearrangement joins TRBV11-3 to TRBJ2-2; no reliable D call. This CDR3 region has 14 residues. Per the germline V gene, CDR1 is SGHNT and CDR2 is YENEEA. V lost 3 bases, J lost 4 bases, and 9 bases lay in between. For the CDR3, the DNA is TGTGCCAGCAGCTTGGGGTCTGTCACCGGGGAGCTGTTTTTT. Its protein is CASSLGSVTGELFF.

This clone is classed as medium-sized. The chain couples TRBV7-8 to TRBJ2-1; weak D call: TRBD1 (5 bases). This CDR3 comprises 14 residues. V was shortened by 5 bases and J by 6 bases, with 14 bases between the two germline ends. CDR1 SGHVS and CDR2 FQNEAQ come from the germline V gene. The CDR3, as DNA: TGTGCCAGCAGCCCTCTGACAGCTGTCAATGAGCAGTTCTTC. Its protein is CASSPLTAVNEQFF.

The chain's CDR3 is CASSVTGSYGQPQHF. The CDR3 DNA is TGTGCCAGCAGTGTAACCGGGAGTTACGGGCAGCCCCAGCATTTT. J is TRBJ1-5 and V is TRBV28; D gene ambiguous. The length of the CDR3 is 15 residues. Trimming shortened V by 5 bases and J by 7 bases, and 18 bases separated the two germline ends. From germline, CDR1 is MDHEN and CDR2 SYDVKM.

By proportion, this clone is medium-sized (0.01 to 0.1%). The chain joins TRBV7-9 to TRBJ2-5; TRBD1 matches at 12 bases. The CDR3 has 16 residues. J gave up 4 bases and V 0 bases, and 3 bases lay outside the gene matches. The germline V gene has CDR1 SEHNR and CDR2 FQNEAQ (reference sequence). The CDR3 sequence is CASSLAGTGGRETQYF. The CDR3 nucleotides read TGTGCCAGCAGCTTAGCGGGGACAGGGGGCCGAGAGACCCAGTACTTC. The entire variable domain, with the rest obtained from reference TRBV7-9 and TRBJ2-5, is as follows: DTGVSQNPRHKITKRGQNVTFRCDPISEHNRLYWYRQTLGQGPEFLTYFQNEAQLEKSRLLSDRFSAERPKGSFSTLEIQRTEQGDSAMYLCASSLAGTGGRETQYFGPGTRLLVL.

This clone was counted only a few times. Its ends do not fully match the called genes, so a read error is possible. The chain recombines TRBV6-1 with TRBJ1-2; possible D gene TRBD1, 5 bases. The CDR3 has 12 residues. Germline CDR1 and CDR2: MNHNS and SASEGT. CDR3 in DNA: TGTGCCAGCAGTCTTCCCGGGGGGTTCTGGCCCTTC. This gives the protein CASSLPGGFWPF.

The CDR3 reads CASSRQGSQNIQYF. CDR3 coding DNA: TGTGCCAGCAGTCGCCAGGGGAGCCAAAACATTCAGTACTTC. The chain links TRBV6-1 to TRBJ2-4, with D perhaps matching TRBD1 (6 bases). The CDR3 spans 14 residues. V was shortened by 5 bases and J by 5 bases, with 13 bases between the two germline ends. Germline V gene data show CDR1 as MNHNS and CDR2 as SASEGT.